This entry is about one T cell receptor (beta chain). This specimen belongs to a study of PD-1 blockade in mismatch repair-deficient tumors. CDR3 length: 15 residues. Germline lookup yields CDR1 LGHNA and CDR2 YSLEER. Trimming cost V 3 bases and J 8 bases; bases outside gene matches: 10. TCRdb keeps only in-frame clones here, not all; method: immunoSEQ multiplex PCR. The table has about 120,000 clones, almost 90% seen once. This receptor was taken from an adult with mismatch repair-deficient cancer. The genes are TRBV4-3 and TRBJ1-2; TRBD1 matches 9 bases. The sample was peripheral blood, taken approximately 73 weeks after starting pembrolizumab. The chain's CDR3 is CASSHIGDRVEGYTF. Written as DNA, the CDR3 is TGCGCCAGCAGCCACATCGGGGACAGGGTAGAGGGCTACACCTTC.